This T cell receptor (beta chain) was captured in a study of CD8 T cells in ankylosing spondylitis. This clonotype has ten or more counts. The antigen remains unidentified. Quantitative molecular-barcoded 5'-RACE generated the TCR beta libraries. Each CDR3 protein is one row after TCRdb ran MiXCR on the 5' RACE reads. The sample holds 150,000 to 200,000 distinct CDR3 sequences, approximately 16% seen once. Findings and limits, study-wide: What seemed typical of ankylosing spondylitis blood was a TCR beta motif built from several highly homologous variants. Disease-linked clones were reportedly significantly enriched in matched ankylosing spondylitis synovial fluid. Some of these motif variants have turned up before, in reports on reactive arthritis synovial fluid and blood.

The sample consisted of blood, either unsorted or a sorted T cell fraction (not recorded which). The origin of this receptor is a male donor with ankylosing spondylitis or in good health (not recorded which).

The CDR3 region has the DNA TGCAGTGGTGGGGGAGGCTCAGATACGCAGTATTTT. Translation: CSGGGGSDTQYF. This chain links TRBV20-1 with TRBJ2-3; TRBD2 is a possible D gene (6 bases). The CDR3 extends over 12 amino acids. V shed 7 bases and J shed 4 bases, with 12 bases lying between them. Germline CDR1 is DFQATT and CDR2 is SNEGSKA (reference sequence).